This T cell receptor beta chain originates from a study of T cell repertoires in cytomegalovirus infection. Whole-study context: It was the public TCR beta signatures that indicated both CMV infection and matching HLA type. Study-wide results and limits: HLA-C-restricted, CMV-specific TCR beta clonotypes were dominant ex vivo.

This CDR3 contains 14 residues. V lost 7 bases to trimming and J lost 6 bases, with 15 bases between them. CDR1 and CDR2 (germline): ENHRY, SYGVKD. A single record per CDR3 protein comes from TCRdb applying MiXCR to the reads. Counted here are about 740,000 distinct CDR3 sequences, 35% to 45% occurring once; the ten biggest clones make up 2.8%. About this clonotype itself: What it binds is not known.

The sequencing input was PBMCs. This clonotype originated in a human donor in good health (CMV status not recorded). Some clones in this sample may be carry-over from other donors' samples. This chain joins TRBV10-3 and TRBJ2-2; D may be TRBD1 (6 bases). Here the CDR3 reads CAITIKQGAGELFF. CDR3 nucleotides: TGTGCCATCACTATCAAACAGGGCGCCGGGGAGCTGTTTTTT.